This T cell receptor (beta chain) was captured by sequencing in a study of shared clonotypes between healthy human individuals. The data were produced by immunoSEQ multiplex PCR, yet TCRdb's version contains in-frame clones alone and is incomplete. The sample includes roughly 2.5 million clones, roughly 92% of them seen just once. After removal of 3 bases from V and 0 bases from J, the junction contained 7 bases not matched to a gene. CDR1 is SGDLS, CDR2 YYNGEE, per germline. The length of the CDR3 is 16 residues. V is TRBV9 and J is TRBJ2-3; the match to TRBD2 covers 7 bases. The sequence came from a man younger than 30 in good health. Source material: naive CD4+ T cells sorted from blood. Regarding subset: CD45RA+ positively selected. As DNA, the CDR3 is TGTGCCAGCAGCGCTGATAACGGGAGGAGCACAGATACGCAGTATTTT. Protein: CASSADNGRSTDTQYF.